This TCR beta chain is from a study of low-dose radiotherapy and immunotherapy resistance in tumors. Background on the study: Per fraction, Cohort 2 was given 1 Gy every two weeks, accumulating a total of 13 Gy over 26 weeks. Every two weeks, cyclophosphamide 200 mg/m2 was infused one day before radiation plus immunotherapy. Intravenous nivolumab 240 mg every two weeks plus ipilimumab 1 mg/kg every six weeks was given to patients.

The CDR3 has 16 residues. Trimming shortened V by 3 bases and J by 0 bases, and 15 bases separated the two germline ends. Germline-derived CDR1 and CDR2 are LGHDT and YNNKEL (reference sequence). TRAV- and TRBV-specific primers primed first-strand cDNA, covering alpha and beta chains. A constant-region primer paired with the V-primer adapter amplified TCRs over about 19 PCR cycles. TCRdb re-called the reads through MiXCR, storing one row per CDR3 protein. This sample has around 10,000 distinct CDR3 sequences, with less than 60% found just once. Donors were given nivolumab, ipilimumab, aspirin, low-dose cyclophosphamide and low-dose radiotherapy.

This clonotype originated in a human donor with advanced metastatic prostate, ovarian, gallbladder or colorectal cancer (not recorded which). This table probably holds off-target reads from a library built for another chain. The chain couples TRBV3-1 to TRBJ2-7; the D call may be TRBD1 or TRBD2 (5 bases each). CDR3 region: CASSHLGTLSSYEQYF. CDR3 DNA sequence: TGTGCCAGCAGCCATTTGGGGACCCTGAGCTCCTACGAGCAGTACTTC.